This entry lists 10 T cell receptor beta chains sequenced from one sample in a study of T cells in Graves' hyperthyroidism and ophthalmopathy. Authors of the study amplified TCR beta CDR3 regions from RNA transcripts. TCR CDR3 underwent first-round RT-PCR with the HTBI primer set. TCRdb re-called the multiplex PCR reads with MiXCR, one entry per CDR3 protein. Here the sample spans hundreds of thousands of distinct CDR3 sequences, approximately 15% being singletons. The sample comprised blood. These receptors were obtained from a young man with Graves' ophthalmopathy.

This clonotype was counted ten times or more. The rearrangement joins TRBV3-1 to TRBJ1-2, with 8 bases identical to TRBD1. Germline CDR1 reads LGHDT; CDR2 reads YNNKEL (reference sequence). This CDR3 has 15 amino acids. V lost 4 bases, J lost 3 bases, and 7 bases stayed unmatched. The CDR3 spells CASSRETGAHYGYTF. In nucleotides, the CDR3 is TGTGCCAGCAGCCGAGAGACAGGGGCTCACTATGGCTACACCTTC.

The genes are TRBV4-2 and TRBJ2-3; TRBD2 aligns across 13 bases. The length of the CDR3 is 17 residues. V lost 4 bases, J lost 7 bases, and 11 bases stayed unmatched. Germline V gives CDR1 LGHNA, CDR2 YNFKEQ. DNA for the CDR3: TGTGCCAGCAGCCGCGAGGACGGGACTAGCGGGATGAATACGCAGTATTTT. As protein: CASSREDGTSGMNTQYF.

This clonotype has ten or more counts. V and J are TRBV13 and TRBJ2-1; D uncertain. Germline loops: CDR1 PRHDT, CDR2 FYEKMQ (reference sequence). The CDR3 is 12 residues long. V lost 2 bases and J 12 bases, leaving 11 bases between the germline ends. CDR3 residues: CASSLRGYGQFF. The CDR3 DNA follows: TGTGCCAGCAGCTTAAGAGGATACGGGCAGTTCTTC.

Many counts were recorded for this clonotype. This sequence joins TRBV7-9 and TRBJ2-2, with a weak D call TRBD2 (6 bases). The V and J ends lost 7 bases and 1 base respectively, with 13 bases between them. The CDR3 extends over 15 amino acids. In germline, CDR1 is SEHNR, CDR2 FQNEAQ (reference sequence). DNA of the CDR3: TGTGCCAGCAACCCTGGGACTTTGAACACCGGGGAGCTGTTTTTT. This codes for CASNPGTLNTGELFF.

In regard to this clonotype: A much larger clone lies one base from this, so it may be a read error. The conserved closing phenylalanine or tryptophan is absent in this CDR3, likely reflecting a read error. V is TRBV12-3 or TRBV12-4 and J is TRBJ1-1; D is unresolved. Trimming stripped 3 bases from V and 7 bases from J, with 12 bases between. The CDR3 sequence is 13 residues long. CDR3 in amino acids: CASSLYVRGEAFL. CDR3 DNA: TGTGCCAGCAGTTTGTATGTCCGGGGTGAAGCTTTCCTT.

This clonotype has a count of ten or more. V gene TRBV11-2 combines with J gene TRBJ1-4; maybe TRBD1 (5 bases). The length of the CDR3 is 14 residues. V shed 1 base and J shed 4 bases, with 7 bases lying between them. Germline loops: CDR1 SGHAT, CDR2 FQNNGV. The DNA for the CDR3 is TGTGCCAGCAGCTTAGGACAGCTTAATGAAAAACTGTTTTTT. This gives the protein CASSLGQLNEKLFF.

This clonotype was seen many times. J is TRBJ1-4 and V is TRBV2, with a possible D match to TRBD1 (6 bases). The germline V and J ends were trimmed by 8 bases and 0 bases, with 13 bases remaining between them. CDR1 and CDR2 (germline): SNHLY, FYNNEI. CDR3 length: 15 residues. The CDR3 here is CASLQGTATNEKLFF. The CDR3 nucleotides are TGTGCCAGCCTTCAGGGGACCGCAACTAATGAAAAACTGTTTTTT.

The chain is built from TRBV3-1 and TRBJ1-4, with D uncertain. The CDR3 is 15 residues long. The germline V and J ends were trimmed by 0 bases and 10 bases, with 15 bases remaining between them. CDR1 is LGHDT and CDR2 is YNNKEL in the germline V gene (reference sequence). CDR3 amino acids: CASSQEARISGKLFF. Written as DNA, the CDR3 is TGTGCCAGCAGCCAAGAAGCTAGGATTAGCGGAAAACTGTTTTTT.

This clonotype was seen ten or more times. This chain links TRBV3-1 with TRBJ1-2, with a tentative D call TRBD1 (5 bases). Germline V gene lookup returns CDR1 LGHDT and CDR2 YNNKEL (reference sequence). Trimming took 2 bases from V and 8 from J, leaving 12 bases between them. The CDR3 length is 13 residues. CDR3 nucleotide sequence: TGTGCCAGCAGCCAACCACAGGCCCGGGGCTACACCTTC. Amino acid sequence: CASSQPQARGYTF.

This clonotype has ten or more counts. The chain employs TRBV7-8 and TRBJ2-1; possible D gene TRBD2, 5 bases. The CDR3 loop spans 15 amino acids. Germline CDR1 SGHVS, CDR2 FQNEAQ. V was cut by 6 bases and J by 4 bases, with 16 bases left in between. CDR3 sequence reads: CASRPTRTRYNEQFF. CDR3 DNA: TGTGCCAGCAGGCCCACTAGGACCCGGTACAATGAGCAGTTCTTC.